The 17 T cell receptor beta chains below all came from one sample that was sequenced in a study of T cells in Graves' hyperthyroidism and ophthalmopathy. Amplified TCR beta CDR3 regions came from RNA transcripts. With the HTBI primer set, the TCR CDR3 went through a first round of RT-PCR. TCRdb called the multiplex PCR reads again in MiXCR, with one record for every CDR3 protein. The sample shows under 350,000 distinct CDR3 sequences, around 20% of them seen only once. Sequenced material: blood. The receptor source for this set is a woman aged 45-60 years with Graves' hyperthyroidism.

This clonotype was counted between two and nine times. The chain links TRBV5-5 to TRBJ2-7; 9 nucleotides match TRBD1. Germline-derived CDR1 and CDR2 are SGHKS and YYEKEE (reference sequence). This CDR3 is 14 amino acids long. The V and J ends lost 1 base and 4 bases, in that order; junction bases with no gene match: 3. CDR3 in DNA: TGTGCCAGCAGCTTGCAGGACAGGGGTTACGAGCAGTACTTC. This sequence encodes CASSLQDRGYEQYF. Filled out from reference TRBV5-5 and TRBJ2-7, the complete variable domain reads DAGVTQSPTHLIKTRGQQVTLRCSPISGHKSVSWYQQVLGQGPQFIFQYYEKEERGRGNFPDRFSARQFPNYSSELNVNALLLGDSALYLCASSLQDRGYEQYFGPGTRLTVT.

This clonotype showed up just a few times. The rearrangement joins TRBV18 to TRBJ1-6; no firm D call. The CDR3 covers 15 residues. V lost 0 bases, J lost 4 bases, and 7 bases lay in between. Germline values: CDR1 KGHSH, CDR2 LQKENI. The CDR3 DNA follows: TGTGCCAGCTCACCACCGGGAGGGTATAATTCACCCCTCCACTTT. Protein product: CASSPPGGYNSPLHF.

This clonotype was seen ten or more times. CDR3 coding DNA: TGTGCCAGCAGCCAAGCCGGTAGCAATCAGCCCCAGCATTTT. Its translation is CASSQAGSNQPQHF. The rearrangement links TRBV3-1 to TRBJ1-5, with no clear D. CDR3 length equals 14 residues. Germline V gives CDR1 LGHDT, CDR2 YNNKEL (reference sequence). The germline V and J ends were trimmed by 1 base and 0 bases, with 4 bases remaining between them.

This clonotype has at least ten counts. The chain recombines TRBV6-1 with TRBJ2-7; D unresolved. The CDR3 is 13 amino acids. V was pared by 6 bases and J by 2 bases, with 11 bases between. The germline V gene encodes CDR1 MNHNS and CDR2 SASEGT. The CDR3 sequence is CASSADVTYEQYF. The DNA of the CDR3 is TGTGCCAGCAGCGCCGACGTAACCTACGAGCAGTACTTC.

The table lists this clonotype with many counts. V gene TRBV29-1 combines with J gene TRBJ2-1; D call uncertain. V gave up 7 bases and J gave up 0 bases, with 13 bases separating them. The CDR3 consists of 14 residues. Germline-derived CDR1 and CDR2 are SQVTM and ANQGSEA. CDR3 nucleotides: TGCAGCGCCCTTAGGACGAGCTCCTACAATGAGCAGTTCTTC. Translating it yields CSALRTSSYNEQFF.

The sample holds a few counts of this clonotype. The gene calls are TRBV10-3 and TRBJ1-1, with 12 bases aligning to TRBD1. Germline CDR1 ENHRY, CDR2 SYGVKD. The V and J ends lost 2 bases and 7 bases, in that order; junction bases with no gene match: 8. The CDR3 has 16 residues. The CDR3 protein is CAISERSGQGAIEAFF. Written as DNA, the CDR3 is TGTGCCATCAGTGAGAGATCGGGACAGGGGGCGATTGAAGCTTTCTTT.

This clonotype has at least ten counts. V is TRBV5-1 and J is TRBJ2-1; D not resolved. This CDR3 is built from 15 residues. From germline, CDR1 is SGHRS and CDR2 YFSETQ. Trimming shortened V by 3 bases and J by 2 bases, and 12 bases separated the two germline ends. Here the CDR3 DNA reads TGCGCCAGCAGCTCGGGTGCGGAAGCCTACAATGAGCAGTTCTTC. As protein: CASSSGAEAYNEQFF.

The gene calls are TRBV28 and TRBJ2-3, with 10 bases fitting TRBD2. V trimming: 6 bases; J trimming: 5 bases; junction bases outside the gene matches: 8. The CDR3 extends over 15 amino acids. Germline values: CDR1 MDHEN, CDR2 SYDVKM. The CDR3 reads CASSPPGLALDTQYF. CDR3 in DNA: TGTGCCAGCAGCCCTCCGGGACTAGCGTTAGATACGCAGTATTTT.

There are a few counts of this clonotype. V and J are TRBV5-4 and TRBJ1-2, with no clear D. Between the trimmed V and J ends, which lost 5 bases and 0 bases, there was a span of 17 bases. The germline gives CDR1 SGHNT, CDR2 YYREEE (reference sequence). The CDR3 extends over 16 amino acids. DNA for the CDR3: TGTGCCAGCAGACGCGTTTGGCCACCGACTAACTATGGCTACACCTTC. The encoded protein is CASRRVWPPTNYGYTF.

A word on this clonotype: One end of the junction does not line up with germline, which may come from a read error. The V and J genes are TRBV6-1 and TRBJ2-5, with 7 nucleotides matching TRBD2. The CDR3 runs 16 residues. Germline lookup yields CDR1 MNHNS and CDR2 SASEGT. The CDR3 region is CASSPYGGSLAETQYF. In DNA form, the CDR3 reads TGCGCCAGCAGCCCCTACGGGGGGTCCCTGGCCGAGACCCAGTACTTC.

The DNA for the CDR3 is TGTGCCAGCAGCGTAAGCCTAGCCTCTGAGCAGTTCTTC. Protein product: CASSVSLASEQFF. The genes are TRBV9 and TRBJ2-1, with D perhaps matching TRBD2 (5 bases). V was pared by 1 base and J by 9 bases, with 11 bases between. CDR1 is SGDLS, CDR2 YYNGEE, per germline. This CDR3 contains 13 residues.

This clonotype was counted ten times or more. V usage is TRBV2 and J usage is TRBJ1-6; unclear D gene. Trimming shortened V by 2 bases and J by 5 bases, and 4 bases separated the two germline ends. This CDR3 region has 13 residues. CDR1 is SNHLY, CDR2 FYNNEI, per germline. The CDR3 loop reads CASSETDNSPLHF. The CDR3 DNA sequence: TGTGCCAGCAGTGAAACCGATAATTCACCCCTCCACTTT. Full variable domain (outside the CDR3, taken from reference TRBV2 and TRBJ1-6): EPEVTQTPSHQVTQMGQEVILRCVPISNHLYFYWYRQILGQKVEFLVSFYNNEISEKSEIFDDQFSVERPDGSNFTLKIRSTKLEDSAMYFCASSETDNSPLHFGNGTRLTVT.

V gene TRBV7-9 combines with J gene TRBJ2-1; D gene uncertain. This CDR3 has 14 amino acids. CDR1 and CDR2 (germline): SEHNR, FQNEAQ (reference sequence). The V end was cut by 10 bases, the J end by 0 bases, with 13 bases between. The CDR3 is CATFRLSSYNEQFF. The CDR3 nucleotides are TGTGCCACCTTCCGGTTGAGCTCCTACAATGAGCAGTTCTTC.

The sample holds one count of this clonotype. With a much larger clone just one base away, this may be a read error. The chain employs TRBV12-3 or TRBV12-4 and TRBJ2-3; possible D gene TRBD2, 5 bases. There are 15 residues in the CDR3. DNA for the CDR3: TGTGCCAGCAGTTTGCGGGCCCCCGGGGTCGATACGCGGTATTTT. Protein product: CASSLRAPGVDTRYF.

The gene calls are TRBV20-1 and TRBJ2-4, with 7 bases that match TRBD1. The germline gives CDR1 DFQATT, CDR2 SNEGSKA (reference sequence). The CDR3 sequence is 14 residues long. The trim removed 4 bases at V and 1 base at J, leaving 4 bases unmatched. The CDR3 is CSAIRGPAKNIQYF. The CDR3 region has the DNA TGCAGTGCTATTAGGGGGCCGGCCAAAAACATTCAGTACTTC.

This clonotype was seen many times. The J gene is TRBJ2-3, the V gene TRBV20-1, with TRBD2 matching 8 bases. From germline, CDR1 is DFQATT and CDR2 SNEGSKA (reference sequence). The CDR3 sequence is 15 residues long. The V segment lost 6 bases and the J segment 1 base; nucleotides outside the gene matches: 9. The CDR3, as DNA: TGCAGTGCCGTCCGGCGGCGGGGGGGCACAGATACGCAGTATTTT. Protein product: CSAVRRRGGTDTQYF.

This clonotype has only a few counts. J is TRBJ1-1 and V is TRBV7-9, with unresolved D. Trimming stripped 0 bases from V and 1 base from J, with 6 bases between. The CDR3 has 14 residues. Per germline, CDR1 SEHNR and CDR2 FQNEAQ (reference sequence). The DNA for the CDR3 is TGTGCCAGCAGCTTAGCGGTAGAGAACACTGAAGCTTTCTTT. Encoded protein: CASSLAVENTEAFF.